Reported below is one TCR beta chain. Original data processing: Using reference gene primer amplification, nucleated cell counts were estimated. Clones were read by immunoSEQ multiplex PCR, and TCRdb kept only the in-frame ones, dropping some. From that table come the V and J calls and clone size; the DNA was used to work out D and trimming. In the table there are 200,000 to 250,000 clones, 60% to 85% of which are singletons. This CDR3 spans 15 amino acids. Trimming stripped 3 bases from V and 9 bases from J, with 17 bases between. CDR1 LNHDA and CDR2 SQIVND come from the germline V gene (reference sequence). The sample belongs to a study of blood T cell repertoires in COVID-19. Study context: COVID-19 samples collected from the United States, Italy and Spain covered acute and convalescent phases. PBMCs, B-cell-depleted T cells, or T cells were the source of the cDNA or gDNA that made up the material.

Sequenced material: peripheral blood. The J gene is TRBJ2-2, the V gene TRBV19, with D possibly matching TRBD2 (5 bases). The TCR originated in a woman aged 70-85 years with acute or convalescent COVID-19. The CDR3, as DNA: TGTGCCAGTAGTATGGGCGGGCACATTCGCCGGGAGCTGTTTTTT. Translation: CASSMGGHIRRELFF.